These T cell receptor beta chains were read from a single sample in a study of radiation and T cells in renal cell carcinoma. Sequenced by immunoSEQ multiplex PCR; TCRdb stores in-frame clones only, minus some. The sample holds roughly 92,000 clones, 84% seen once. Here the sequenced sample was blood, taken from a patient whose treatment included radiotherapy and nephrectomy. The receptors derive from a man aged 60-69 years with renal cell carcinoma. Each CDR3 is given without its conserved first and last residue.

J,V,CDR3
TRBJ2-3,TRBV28,ASQPTEAGSTDTQY
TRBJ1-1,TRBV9,ASGSGALNTEAF
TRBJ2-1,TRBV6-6,ASSPLRGVDEQF
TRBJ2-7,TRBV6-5,ASSYRAQGHEQY
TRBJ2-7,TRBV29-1,SALGEDEQY
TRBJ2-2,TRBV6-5,ASRSEAGELF
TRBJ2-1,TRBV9,ASSLGGGAGNEQF
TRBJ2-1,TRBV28,ASGASIGAEQF
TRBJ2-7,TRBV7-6,ASSLTGASYEQY
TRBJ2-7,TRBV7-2,ASSLVSLAGTNEQY
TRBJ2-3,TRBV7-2,ASSSNPTTDTQY
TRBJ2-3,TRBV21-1,ASSPGLAGVTDTQY
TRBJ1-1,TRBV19,ASIRLQGINTEAF
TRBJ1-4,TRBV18,ASSPVPGTSNEKLF
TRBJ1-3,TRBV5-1,ASSLAGDRFGNTIY
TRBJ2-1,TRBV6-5,ASIPLAGGNEQF
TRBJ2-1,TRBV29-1,SAGGTGAYNEQF
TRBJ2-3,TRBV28,ASSFQRETDTQY
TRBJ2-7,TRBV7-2,ASSRRQSSYEQY
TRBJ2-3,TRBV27,ASTGLGGSIDTQY
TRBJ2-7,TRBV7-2,ASSLPTGTRAYEQY
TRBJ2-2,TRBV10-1,ASSGLVGELF
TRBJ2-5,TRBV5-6,ASSPLGEREGLETQY
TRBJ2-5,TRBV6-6,ASLGTGEQETQY
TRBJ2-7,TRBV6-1,ASSESGTYEQY
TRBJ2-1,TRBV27,ASSGEGTSHFHEEQF
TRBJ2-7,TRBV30,AWSAGRYEQY
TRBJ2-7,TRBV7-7,ASSPDRENEQY
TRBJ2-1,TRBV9,ASSVGGGGPGEQF
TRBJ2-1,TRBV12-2,ASRLGVCSYNEQF
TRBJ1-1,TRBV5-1,ASSLNAGGAGRGTEAF
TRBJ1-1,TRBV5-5,ASSFRPANTEAF
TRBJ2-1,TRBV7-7,ASSLAVKGNEQF
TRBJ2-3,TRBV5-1,ASSWSWTSGSTDTQY
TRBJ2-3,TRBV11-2,ASSLGPDRGQY
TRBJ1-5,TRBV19,ASSPAVYSNQPQH
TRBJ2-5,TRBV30,AWSVYGTVDPQETQY
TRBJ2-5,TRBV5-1,ASGPTGAGETQY
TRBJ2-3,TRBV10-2,ASRKAGGPTDTQY
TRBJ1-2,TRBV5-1,ASSSTGTSYGYT
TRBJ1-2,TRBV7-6,ASSRTENYGYT
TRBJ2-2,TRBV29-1,SGRQGPNTGELF
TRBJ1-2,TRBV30,AWSSGFRDGYT
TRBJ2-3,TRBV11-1,ASSLSGPDTQY
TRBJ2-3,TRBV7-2,ASRTGLLAGTDTQY
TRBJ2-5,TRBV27,ASSLWGQKETQY
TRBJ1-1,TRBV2,ASSESRDRTWGTEAF
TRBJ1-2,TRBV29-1,SVGRGENYGYT
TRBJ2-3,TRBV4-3,ASSQDGGGFPADTQY
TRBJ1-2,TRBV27,ASSLSFRVPGPYGYT
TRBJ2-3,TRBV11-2,ASSLQGDTDTQY
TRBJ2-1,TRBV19,ASSGGGGGLYNEQF
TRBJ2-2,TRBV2,ASGIGPPNTGELF
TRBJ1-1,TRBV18,ASSPRQGRGEDEAF
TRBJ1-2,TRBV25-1,ASSEGEDSSISYGYT
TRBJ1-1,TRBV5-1,ASSLEGQGHTEAF
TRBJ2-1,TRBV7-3,ASSSIGLAEGNEQF
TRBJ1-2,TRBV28,ASSLWTVNYGYT
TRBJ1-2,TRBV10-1,ASSESTQYPISYT
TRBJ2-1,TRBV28,ASRAYPFNEQF